This T cell receptor (beta chain) was sequenced during a study of blood T cell repertoires in COVID-19. Overall study: There were acute and convalescent COVID-19 samples, and they came from the United States, Italy and Spain. Sample material is recorded as cDNA or gDNA derived from T cells, B-cell-depleted T cells, or PBMCs.

In the study's own analysis: Reference gene primer amplification gave estimated nucleated cell counts. Sequencing used immunoSEQ multiplex PCR; TCRdb keeps in-frame clones, though not all of them. The V and J calls and clone size were taken over from that table, and D and trimming were inferred from the DNA. The sample records 180,000 or so clones, more than 70% being singletons. The CDR3 is 16 residues long. Trimming took off 4 bases at V and 8 bases at J, with 19 bases between the two ends. Looked up from germline, CDR1 is SGHRS and CDR2 is YFSETQ. Enrollment of patients from Seattle took place during active infection, with longitudinal follow-up.

The V and J genes are TRBV5-1 and TRBJ1-6; a possible D gene is TRBD1 (6 bases). This receptor was identified in a person aged 70 to 85 with COVID-19, enrolled during active disease. Sequences were obtained from peripheral blood. The CDR3 is CASSQSWGQRDSPLHF. In DNA form, the CDR3 reads TGCGCCAGCAGCCAGAGCTGGGGGCAACGTGATTCACCCCTCCACTTT.